These 14 T cell receptor beta chains were sequenced from one sample in a study of shared clonotypes between healthy human individuals. Using immunoSEQ multiplex PCR, the repertoire was profiled, and TCRdb retains in-frame clones only, with some absent. The data contain approximately 700,000 clones, around 78% of them singletons. Material: memory CD4+ T cells sorted from blood. Subset denoted: CD45RA-negative fraction. The receptors shown here come from a woman in her 30s in good health.

A remark on this clone: At the DNA level, this CDR3 is encoded by other sequences in the same sample as well. The genes are TRBV5-1 and TRBJ2-3; 10 nucleotides align to TRBD1. With V trimmed by 3 bases and J by 0 bases, 4 bases remained unmatched. This CDR3 has 16 amino acids. The germline V gene encodes CDR1 SGHRS and CDR2 YFSETQ. The CDR3 is CASSWGQGPSTDTQYF. DNA for the CDR3: TGCGCCAGCAGCTGGGGACAGGGGCCGAGCACAGATACGCAGTATTTT.

The gene calls are TRBV27 and TRBJ1-5; D is unresolved. Germline CDR1 MNHEY, CDR2 SMNVEV (reference sequence). The germline V and J ends were trimmed by 3 bases and 2 bases, with 8 bases remaining between them. The CDR3 has 14 residues. CDR3 nucleotide sequence: TGTGCCAGCAGTTTCGCATGGGGCAATCAGCCCCAGCATTTT. Amino acids: CASSFAWGNQPQHF.

To note about this clone: This CDR3 is also generated by other DNA sequences in the sample. The V gene is TRBV5-1, the J gene TRBJ2-2, with a tentative D call TRBD2 (6 bases). Germline lookup yields CDR1 SGHRS and CDR2 YFSETQ. Trimming pared 1 base from V and 0 bases from J, leaving 10 bases between. The CDR3 consists of 16 residues. CDR3 protein: CASSLYLASNTGELFF. In nucleotides, the CDR3 is TGCGCCAGCAGCTTGTATCTAGCGTCGAACACCGGGGAGCTGTTTTTT.

The chain recombines TRBV9 with TRBJ2-2; TRBD2 aligns across 10 bases. Germline-derived CDR1 and CDR2 are SGDLS and YYNGEE. CDR3 length: 18 amino acids. With 4 bases clipped from V and 3 bases from J, the junction kept 12 bases outside the gene matches. The CDR3 sequence is CASSIHATSGKHTGELFF. The CDR3 region has the DNA TGTGCCAGCAGCATACACGCTACTAGCGGGAAGCACACCGGGGAGCTGTTTTTT.

Concerning this clone: The sample holds other DNA sequences that translate to the same CDR3. V gene TRBV29-1 combines with J gene TRBJ1-1; 7 bases are a match to TRBD1. The CDR3 is 13 amino acids. Germline V gives CDR1 SQVTM, CDR2 ANQGSEA. Unmatched junction bases numbered 2, after V lost 1 base and J lost 3 bases. CDR3 sequence: CSVEGQGDTEAFF. The CDR3 coding sequence is TGCAGCGTTGAAGGACAGGGAGACACTGAAGCTTTCTTT.

V is TRBV28 and J is TRBJ2-3, with TRBD1 matching 7 bases. The germline CDR1 and CDR2 sequences are MDHEN and SYDVKM. Trimming removed 5 bases from V and 3 bases from J; junction bases left unmatched: 8. The CDR3 consists of 15 residues. The CDR3 is CASSIRQGWTDTQYF. CDR3 DNA: TGTGCCAGCAGTATCCGACAGGGTTGGACAGATACGCAGTATTTT.

The chain combines TRBV5-1 with TRBJ2-1, with TRBD2 identical over 12 bases. CDR1 SGHRS and CDR2 YFSETQ come from the germline V gene. The CDR3 is 16 residues long. Trimming took 1 base from V and 9 from J; bases not matched to a gene: 8. CDR3 sequence: CASSLNLAGGSSEQFF. As DNA, the CDR3 is TGCGCCAGCAGCTTGAACCTAGCGGGAGGGTCCAGTGAGCAGTTCTTC. Full variable domain (remainder filled in from reference TRBV5-1 and TRBJ2-1): KAGVTQTPRYLIKTRGQQVTLSCSPISGHRSVSWYQQTPGQGLQFLFEYFSETQRNKGNFPGRFSGRQFSNSRSEMNVSTLELGDSALYLCASSLNLAGGSSEQFFGPGTRLTVL.

The V gene is TRBV25-1, the J gene TRBJ2-1; TRBD1 matches 7 bases. Germline CDR1 and CDR2: MGHDK and SYGVNS. The trim removed 2 bases at V and 6 bases at J, leaving 4 bases unmatched. This CDR3 spans 14 amino acids. CDR3 protein: CASSERQGINEQFF. CDR3 DNA sequence: TGTGCCAGCAGTGAACGACAGGGAATCAATGAGCAGTTCTTC. The whole variable domain, filled in from reference TRBV25-1 and TRBJ2-1, reads EADIYQTPRYLVIGTGKKITLECSQTMGHDKMYWYQQDPGMELHLIHYSYGVNSTEKGDLSSESTVSRIRTEHFPLTLESARPSHTSQYLCASSERQGINEQFFGPGTRLTVL.

J is TRBJ1-5 and V is TRBV28; 10 bases line up with TRBD1. In germline, CDR1 is MDHEN, CDR2 SYDVKM. Trimming removed 6 bases from V and 0 bases from J; junction bases left unmatched: 17. The CDR3 spans 20 residues. This chain's CDR3 is CASSSLYAADRGLSNQPQHF. In DNA, the CDR3 is TGTGCCAGCAGCTCCCTCTACGCCGCAGACAGGGGGCTTAGCAATCAGCCCCAGCATTTT.

The V call is TRBV7-2, the J call TRBJ1-3; TRBD1 is a possible D gene (5 bases). This CDR3 contains 15 residues. Looked up from germline, CDR1 is SGHTA and CDR2 is FQGNSA. V lost 4 bases to trimming and J lost 0 bases, with 10 bases between them. CDR3 protein: CASSSQAISGNTIYF. CDR3 nucleotides: TGTGCCAGCAGCTCACAGGCGATCTCTGGAAACACCATATATTTT.

There are a few counts of this clone. The V call is TRBV30, the J call TRBJ2-7; a possible D gene is TRBD2 (6 bases). Per germline, CDR1 GTSNPN and CDR2 SVGIG (reference sequence). There are 14 residues in the CDR3. V lost 7 bases to trimming and J lost 3 bases, with 19 bases between them. CDR3 in amino acids: CAYKLGTPNYEQYF. The CDR3, as DNA: TGTGCCTATAAACTCGGGACTCCCAACTACGAGCAGTACTTC.

The gene calls are TRBV7-2 and TRBJ2-2; D unclear. V lost 2 bases to trimming and J lost 0 bases, with 7 bases between them. Per the germline V gene, CDR1 is SGHTA and CDR2 is FQGNSA. CDR3 size: 15 residues. The CDR3 DNA reads as TGTGCCAGCAGCTTATCGGGTCCGAACACCGGGGAGCTGTTTTTT. Translation: CASSLSGPNTGELFF.

J is TRBJ1-5 and V is TRBV7-2; D is unresolved. The germline CDR1 and CDR2 sequences are SGHTA and FQGNSA. The CDR3 covers 13 residues. V shed 5 bases and J shed 4 bases, with 9 bases lying between them. The CDR3 DNA follows: TGTGCCAGCAGCCTCCAGGTGAATCAGCCCCAGCATTTT. It codes for CASSLQVNQPQHF.

The chain recombines TRBV5-1 with TRBJ1-2; no reliable D call. V was trimmed by 3 bases and J by 2 bases, leaving 8 bases between them. The CDR3 sequence is 13 residues long. Germline V gives CDR1 SGHRS, CDR2 YFSETQ. The CDR3 is CASSSELNYGYTF. CDR3 coding DNA: TGCGCCAGCAGCTCGGAGCTGAACTATGGCTACACCTTC.